Listed below are T cell receptor beta chains from one sample, sequenced in a study of cytomegalovirus exposure and HLA in healthy donors. Produced via immunoSEQ multiplex PCR; TCRdb's table is partial and in-frame only. The data hold more than 90,000 clones, with around 93% observed a single time. Sequenced sample: PBMCs. The receptors shown here come from a woman aged 30 to 39 in good health and CMV-seropositive. CDR3s include the opening cysteine and the closing phenylalanine or tryptophan. D genes are given only for firm matches. Not all rows give a size; the values are once, few, many and, for expanded clones, a class.

J gene	V gene	D gene	clone size	CDR3 protein	CDR3 DNA
TRBJ2-3	TRBV5-1	TRBD2	-	CASSLFGRASDTQYF	TGCGCCAGCAGCTTGTTCGGGAGGGCCTCAGATACGCAGTATTTT
TRBJ1-5	TRBV27	TRBD1	-	CASSPAGQGRVQPQHF	TGTGCCAGCAGTCCGGCGGGACAGGGTCGTGTTCAGCCCCAGCATTTT
TRBJ2-2	TRBV7-8	-	-	CASSLGLVRGTGELFF	TGTGCCAGCAGCTTAGGTCTCGTCAGAGGGACCGGGGAGCTGTTTTTT
TRBJ2-1	TRBV5-4	-	once	CASSRVVGAETYNEQFF	TGTGCCAGCAGCCGGGTCGTCGGCGCGGAGACTTACAATGAGCAGTTCTTC
TRBJ2-3	TRBV10-1	TRBD2	-	CASSESRGGRGADTQYF	TGCGCCAGCAGTGAGTCTCGGGGGGGCCGGGGCGCAGATACGCAGTATTTT
TRBJ2-1	TRBV30	TRBD2	-	CAWTGVVASGTFPRGNEQFF	TGTGCCTGGACGGGAGTAGTGGCTAGCGGGACATTTCCCCGCGGCAATGAGCAGTTCTTC
TRBJ1-5	TRBV30	TRBD1	-	CAWSVLSGTGNLNSNQPQHF	TGTGCCTGGAGTGTATTGTCCGGGACAGGGAACCTTAATAGCAATCAGCCCCAGCATTTT
TRBJ2-7	TRBV6-5	TRBD2	-	CASSYGGSAQEQYF	TGTGCCAGCAGTTATGGCGGGAGTGCTCAAGAGCAGTACTTC
TRBJ2-7	TRBV27	-	-	CASSLAGEQYF	TGTGCCAGCAGTTTGGCGGGCGAGCAGTACTTC
TRBJ2-1	TRBV27	TRBD2	-	CASTLSGRYYNEQFF	TGTGCCAGCACCCTGAGCGGGAGATATTACAATGAGCAGTTCTTC
TRBJ1-1	TRBV7-3	TRBD1	-	CASRRQGGTEAFF	TGTGCCAGCAGGAGACAGGGCGGGACTGAAGCTTTCTTT
TRBJ2-5	TRBV5-1	-	-	CASSLARGETQYF	TGCGCCAGCAGCTTGGCCAGGGGCGAGACCCAGTACTTC
TRBJ2-2	TRBV4-1	-	-	CASSQGNSLTGELFF	TGCGCCAGCAGCCAAGGGAATAGCCTCACCGGGGAGCTGTTTTTT
TRBJ2-5	TRBV14	-	once	CASSQLVGARQETQYF	TGTGCCAGCAGCCAACTGGTTGGGGCCCGCCAAGAGACCCAGTACTTC
TRBJ2-7	TRBV5-1	-	-	CASSPQPSTRQAYEQYF	TGCGCCAGCAGCCCCCAACCCTCAACTCGCCAGGCGTACGAGCAGTACTTC
TRBJ2-1	TRBV7-9	TRBD2	-	CASTGLAGGGGRSEQFF	TGTGCCAGCACGGGACTAGCGGGAGGCGGCGGGAGGAGTGAGCAGTTCTTC
TRBJ2-1	TRBV28	-	-	CASGGRPYNEQFF	TGTGCCAGCGGGGGCAGACCCTACAATGAGCAGTTCTTC
TRBJ2-7	TRBV6-5	TRBD2	-	CASSYGGLAFGVF	TGTGCCAGCAGTTACGGGGGACTAGCTTTTGGTGTCTTC
TRBJ1-3	TRBV28	-	-	CASSLPDRYSGNTIYF	TGTGCCAGCAGTTTACCGGACAGATACTCTGGAAACACCATATATTTT
TRBJ2-4	TRBV7-8	TRBD1	-	CASSLGGRGFGKNIQYF	TGTGCCAGCAGCTTAGGGGGCAGGGGGTTTGGCAAAAACATTCAGTACTTC
TRBJ2-5	TRBV5-4	TRBD2	-	CASSPRGSGSLSETQYF	TGTGCCAGCAGCCCCCGGGGTAGCGGGAGCCTTTCGGAGACCCAGTACTTC
TRBJ1-5	TRBV7-2	TRBD1	-	CASSQRTGMQPQHF	TGTGCCAGCAGCCAGAGGACAGGGATGCAGCCCCAGCATTTT
TRBJ2-7	TRBV5-6	-	-	CASSLPGAVYEQYF	TGTGCCAGCAGCTTGCCAGGGGCAGTTTACGAGCAGTACTTC
TRBJ2-1	TRBV28	TRBD1	-	CASSLRTGRATLASSYNEQFF	TGTGCCAGCAGTTTACGGACAGGCAGGGCCACCTTAGCTAGCTCCTACAATGAGCAGTTCTTC
TRBJ2-3	TRBV19	TRBD2	-	CASSKTGLAGVLIGGDTQYF	TGTGCCAGTAGTAAAACGGGACTAGCGGGAGTACTAATAGGAGGAGATACGCAGTATTTT
TRBJ1-3	TRBV19	TRBD1	-	CATGQGNSNTIYF	TGTGCCACCGGACAGGGTAATTCCAACACCATATATTTT
TRBJ2-1	TRBV9	-	-	CASSVGSLGANEQFF	TGTGCCAGCAGCGTAGGGAGTCTAGGGGCCAATGAGCAGTTCTTC
TRBJ2-1	TRBV7-6	TRBD2	-	CASSPRLAGVVSYNEQFF	TGTGCCAGCAGCCCCCGACTAGCGGGAGTAGTGTCCTACAATGAGCAGTTCTTC
TRBJ1-1	TRBV19	TRBD1	-	CASSTDRATSQVTEAFF	TGTGCCAGTAGTACGGACAGGGCAACCTCCCAGGTGACTGAAGCTTTCTTT
TRBJ2-7	TRBV14	-	-	CASSQGRYAYEQYF	TGTGCCAGCAGCCAAGGTAGATACGCCTACGAGCAGTACTTC
TRBJ2-7	TRBV6-4	-	once	CASSDSRGREHSYEQYF	TGTGCCAGCAGTGACTCGAGGGGGCGGGAACATTCCTACGAGCAGTACTTC
TRBJ2-5	TRBV5-1	-	-	CASSPPGLGGETQYF	TGCGCCAGCAGCCCGCCCGGGCTAGGAGGGGAGACCCAGTACTTC
TRBJ1-4	TRBV9	TRBD1	-	CASSVDPTGIGEKLFF	TGTGCCAGCAGCGTAGATCCGACAGGGATAGGTGAAAAACTGTTTTTT
TRBJ2-1	TRBV10-2	TRBD2	-	CASSQAGGVDEQFF	TGCGCCAGCAGCCAAGCTGGGGGGGTGGATGAGCAGTTCTTC
TRBJ1-1	TRBV30	-	-	CAWSVQGNTEAFF	TGTGCCTGGAGTGTACAGGGGAACACTGAAGCTTTCTTT
TRBJ1-5	TRBV5-1	TRBD1	-	CASSLSPMTGGNQPQHF	TGCGCCAGCAGCTTGTCCCCTATGACAGGGGGCAATCAGCCCCAGCATTTT
TRBJ2-7	TRBV5-1	-	-	CASSLVQGYEQYF	TGCGCCAGCAGCTTGGTCCAGGGTTACGAGCAGTACTTC
TRBJ1-3	TRBV4-3	TRBD1	-	CASSQDTGGTGGNTIYF	TGCGCCAGCAGCCAAGATACAGGGGGTACGGGTGGAAACACCATATATTTT
TRBJ2-5	TRBV15	-	-	CATSRDLGQGQETQYF	TGTGCCACCAGCAGAGATCTAGGCCAGGGCCAAGAGACCCAGTACTTC
TRBJ2-5	TRBV9	TRBD2	-	CASSATGLAGETQYF	TGTGCCAGCAGCGCAACGGGACTAGCGGGAGAGACCCAGTACTTC
TRBJ1-4	TRBV7-8	-	-	CASSFIRTAPSTNEKLFF	TGTGCCAGCAGCTTTATCAGGACAGCACCCTCAACTAATGAAAAACTGTTTTTT
TRBJ1-4	TRBV11-3	TRBD1	once	CASNPPGQGCEKLFF	TGTGCCAGCAACCCACCGGGACAGGGATGTGAAAAACTGTTTTTT
TRBJ1-5	TRBV28	-	-	CASSFRVGNYQPQHF	TGTGCCAGCAGTTTCAGGGTGGGGAATTATCAGCCCCAGCATTTT
TRBJ2-4	TRBV7-8	TRBD2	-	CASSFEGLAALAKNIQYF	TGTGCCAGCAGCTTCGAAGGACTAGCGGCCTTAGCCAAAAACATTCAGTACTTC
TRBJ2-1	TRBV5-1	-	-	CASSLAQTVSSYNEQFF	TGCGCCAGCAGCTTGGCACAGACAGTTTCCTCCTACAATGAGCAGTTCTTC